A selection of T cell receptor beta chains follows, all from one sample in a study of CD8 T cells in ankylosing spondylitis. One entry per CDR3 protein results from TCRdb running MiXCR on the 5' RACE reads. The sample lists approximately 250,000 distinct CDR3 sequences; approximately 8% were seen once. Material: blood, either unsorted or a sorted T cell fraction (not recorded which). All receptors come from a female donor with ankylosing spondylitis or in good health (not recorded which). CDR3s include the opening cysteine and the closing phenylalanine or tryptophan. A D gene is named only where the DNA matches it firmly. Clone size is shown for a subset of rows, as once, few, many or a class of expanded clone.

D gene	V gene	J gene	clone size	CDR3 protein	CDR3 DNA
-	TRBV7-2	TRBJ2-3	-	CASTGPSSTDTQYF	TGTGCCAGCACCGGTCCTTCCAGCACAGATACGCAGTATTTT
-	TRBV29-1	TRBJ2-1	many	CSVYGESSYNEQFF	TGCAGCGTTTACGGGGAAAGCTCCTACAATGAGCAGTTCTTC
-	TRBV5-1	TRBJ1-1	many	CASSTQNTEAFF	TGCGCCAGCAGCACACAGAACACTGAAGCTTTCTTT
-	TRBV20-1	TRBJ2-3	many	CSARGGLDAQYF	TGCAGTGCTAGAGGCGGGTTAGACGCGCAGTATTTT
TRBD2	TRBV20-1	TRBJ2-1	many	CSASRPSGSHEQFF	TGCAGTGCTAGTAGGCCTAGCGGGAGCCATGAGCAGTTCTTC
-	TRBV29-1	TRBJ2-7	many	CSVGGQYYYEQYF	TGCAGCGTTGGCGGTCAATACTACTACGAGCAGTACTTC
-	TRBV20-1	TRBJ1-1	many	CSARDIVRVGSPMNTEAFF	TGCAGTGCTAGAGATATTGTGAGGGTAGGCTCCCCGATGAACACTGAAGCTTTCTTT
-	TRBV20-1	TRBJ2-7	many	CSARDGASTNEQYF	TGCAGTGCTAGAGATGGGGCTAGCACCAACGAGCAGTACTTC
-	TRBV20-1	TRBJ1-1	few	CSQSRGGTEAFF	TGCAGTCAAAGCAGGGGAGGCACTGAAGCTTTCTTT
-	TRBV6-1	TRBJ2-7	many	CASSVPGTVPYEQYF	TGTGCCAGCAGTGTCCCCGGGACCGTTCCCTACGAGCAGTACTTC